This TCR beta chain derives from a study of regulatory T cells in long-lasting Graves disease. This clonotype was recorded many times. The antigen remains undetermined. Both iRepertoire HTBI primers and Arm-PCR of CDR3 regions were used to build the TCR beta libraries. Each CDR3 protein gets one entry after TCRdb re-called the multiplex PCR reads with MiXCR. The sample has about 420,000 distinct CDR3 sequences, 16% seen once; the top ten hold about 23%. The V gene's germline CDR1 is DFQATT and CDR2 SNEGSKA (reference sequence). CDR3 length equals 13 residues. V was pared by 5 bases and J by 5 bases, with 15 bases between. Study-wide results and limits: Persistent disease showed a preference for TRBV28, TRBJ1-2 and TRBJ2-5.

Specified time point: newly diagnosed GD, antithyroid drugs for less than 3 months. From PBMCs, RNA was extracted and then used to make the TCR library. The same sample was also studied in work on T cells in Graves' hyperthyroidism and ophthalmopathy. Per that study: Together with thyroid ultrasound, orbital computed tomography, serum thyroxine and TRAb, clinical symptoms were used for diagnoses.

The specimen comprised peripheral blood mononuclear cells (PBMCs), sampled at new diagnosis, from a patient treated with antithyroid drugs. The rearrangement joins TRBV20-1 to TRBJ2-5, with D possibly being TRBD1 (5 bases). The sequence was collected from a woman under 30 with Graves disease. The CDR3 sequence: CSALRQQRETQYF. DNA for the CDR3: TGCAGTGCTCTAAGACAGCAGAGGGAGACCCAGTACTTC.